This TCR beta chain was sequenced during a study of beta chain features in type 1 diabetes. Study observations and caveats: Moderate yet significant TCRB CDR3 shortening was seen in Type 1 diabetes patients in all four CD4+ subsets. Fewer junction insertions and more nucleotide deletions appeared in type 1 diabetes patients. Comparison showed that naive, central memory and Treg TCRB repertoires appeared more similar among patients than among healthy donors. In these data, an HLA type influence on TCRB rearrangement remained unresolved.

This clone showed up just a few times. Its cognate antigen is unknown. The investigators reverse transcribed all of the isolated RNA, so they sequenced expressed TCRB transcripts. About 3.6 million reads were obtained on average from naive, central memory and regulatory T cell samples. Only in-frame clones appear in the TCRdb table, and some are missing; sequencing was by immunoSEQ multiplex PCR. The top ten clones hold about 2.1% of a sample with 130,000 or so clones, less than 20% of them seen once. The sequence came from a young man with type 1 diabetes. The sequencing sample was made of central memory CD4+ T cells from blood.

The CDR3 bases are TGCAGCGTGACCCAGACGGGGCGGGATCAGCCCCAGCATTTT. This sequence encodes CSVTQTGRDQPQHF. The V call is TRBV29-1, the J call TRBJ1-5; tentative D call: TRBD1 (5 bases). The germline gives CDR1 SQVTM, CDR2 ANQGSEA. With 6 bases removed from V and 5 bases from J, the gap between germline ends came to 17 bases. The CDR3 has 14 residues.